Described below is a single T cell receptor beta chain sequence and its context. This sample was included in a study of monozygotic twins with inflammatory bowel disease. TCRdb re-analyzed the 5' RACE reads; it lists each CDR3 protein once, without DNA. The table for this sample gives about 160,000 distinct CDR3 sequences. Germline V gives CDR1 SEHNR, CDR2 FQNEAQ (reference sequence). The CDR3 sequence is 17 residues long. The TCR comes from a human donor with ulcerative colitis or Crohn's disease, or a healthy co-twin of an affected twin (not recorded which). The chain has TRBV7-9 and TRBJ1-6. The sequenced material came from blood. The CDR3 spells CASSLAGRGVHNSPLHF.